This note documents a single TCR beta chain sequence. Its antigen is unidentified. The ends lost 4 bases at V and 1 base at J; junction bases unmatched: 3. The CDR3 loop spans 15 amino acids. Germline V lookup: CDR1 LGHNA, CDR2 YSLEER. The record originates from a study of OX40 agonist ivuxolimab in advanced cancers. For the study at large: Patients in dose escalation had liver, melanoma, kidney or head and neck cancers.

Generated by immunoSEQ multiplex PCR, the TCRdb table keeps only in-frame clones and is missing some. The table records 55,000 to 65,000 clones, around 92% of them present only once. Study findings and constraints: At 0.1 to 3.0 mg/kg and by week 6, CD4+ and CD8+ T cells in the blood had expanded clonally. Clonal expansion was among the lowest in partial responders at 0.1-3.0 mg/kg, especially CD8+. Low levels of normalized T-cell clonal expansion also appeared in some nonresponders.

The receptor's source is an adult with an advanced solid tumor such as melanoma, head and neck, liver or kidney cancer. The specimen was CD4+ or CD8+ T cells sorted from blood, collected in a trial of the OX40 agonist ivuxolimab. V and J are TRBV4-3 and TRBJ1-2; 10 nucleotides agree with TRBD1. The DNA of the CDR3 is TGCGCCAGCAGCCTCGGACAGGGGGTTAACTATGGCTACACCTTC. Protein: CASSLGQGVNYGYTF.